The 14 T cell receptor beta chains below all came from one sample that was sequenced in a study of blood T cell repertoires in COVID-19. Sequenced by immunoSEQ multiplex PCR; TCRdb stores in-frame clones only, minus some. The table lists about 190,000 clones, 86% of them singletons, with around 23% in the top ten. The source material was PBMCs or T cells enriched from blood (not recorded which). These receptors came from a woman in her forties in a cohort exposed to, infected with or recovered from COVID-19 (not recorded which).

V is TRBV9 and J is TRBJ2-1; 9 nucleotides agree with TRBD1. Germline V gene sequence: CDR1 SGDLS, CDR2 YYNGEE. J lost 4 bases, V lost 3 bases, and 8 bases had no gene match. The CDR3 sequence is 16 residues long. CDR3 in amino acids: CASSDRTGDVYNEQFF. The CDR3 bases are TGTGCCAGCAGCGACCGGACAGGGGACGTATACAATGAGCAGTTCTTC.

This clone was counted a single time. The J gene is TRBJ1-2, the V gene TRBV13, with TRBD1 matching 7 bases. CDR1 and CDR2 from the germline V gene are PRHDT and FYEKMQ (reference sequence). CDR3 size: 14 residues. The ends lost 3 bases at V and 3 bases at J; junction bases unmatched: 4. The CDR3 DNA reads TGTGCCAGCAGCTTGACAGGGAGTGACTATGGCTACACCTTC. Protein product: CASSLTGSDYGYTF.

V is TRBV5-1 and J is TRBJ2-3; possibly TRBD2 for D (6 bases). The CDR3 totals 17 residues. V lost 3 bases and J lost 2, with 19 bases in between. Germline CDR1 SGHRS, CDR2 YFSETQ. In DNA form, the CDR3 reads TGCGCCAGCAGCTCCGTACCTAGGGACTCCTTCACAGATACGCAGTATTTT. It translates to CASSSVPRDSFTDTQYF.

The rearrangement uses TRBV12-3 or TRBV12-4 and TRBJ1-1, with TRBD1 as a possible D gene (6 bases). The CDR3 length is 12 residues. V was pared by 2 bases and J by 6 bases, with 7 bases between. The CDR3 sequence: CASSLRTAEAFF. CDR3 sequence (DNA): TGTGCCAGCAGTTTACGGACAGCTGAAGCTTTCTTT.

The CDR3 DNA reads TGCAGTGCTAGTATTGGGCCCGGGGACATTTACGAGCAGTACTTC. Its protein product is CSASIGPGDIYEQYF. This chain links TRBV20-1 with TRBJ2-7; possible D gene TRBD1, 6 bases. Trimming took off 3 bases at V and 4 bases at J, with 19 bases between the two ends. This CDR3 comprises 15 residues. Germline CDR1 reads DFQATT; CDR2 reads SNEGSKA (reference sequence).

Only a few counts were recorded for this clone. This chain connects TRBV1 to TRBJ2-5; the D segment call TRBD2 is taken from the table without a DNA check. TRBV1 is shown as a pseudogene. CDR3 size: 14 residues. The CDR3: CTSSGRGVGETQYF. The CDR3 coding sequence is TGCACCAGCAGCGGCCGGGGGGTCGGGGAGACCCAGTACTTC.

The chain carries TRBV9 and TRBJ2-7, with 8 bases identical to TRBD2. CDR3 length: 14 amino acids. Germline CDR1 is SGDLS and CDR2 is YYNGEE. Unmatched junction bases numbered 5, after V lost 4 bases and J lost 2 bases. The CDR3 spells CASSKSGGPYEQYF. The CDR3 DNA sequence: TGTGCCAGCAGCAAAAGCGGGGGTCCCTACGAGCAGTACTTC.

The chain uses TRBV5-4 and TRBJ2-3; perhaps TRBD2 as D (6 bases). The CDR3 totals 14 residues. Germline assignment: CDR1 SGHNT and CDR2 YYREEE (reference sequence). V was shortened by 4 bases and J by 4 bases, with 13 bases between the two germline ends. CDR3 amino acids: CASSVQLAPDTQYF. The CDR3 DNA is TGTGCCAGCAGCGTCCAACTAGCCCCAGATACGCAGTATTTT. Full variable domain (missing parts from reference TRBV5-4 and TRBJ2-3): ETGVTQSPTHLIKTRGQQVTLRCSSQSGHNTVSWYQQALGQGPQFIFQYYREEENGRGNFPPRFSGLQFPNYSSELNVNALELDDSALYLCASSVQLAPDTQYFGPGTRLTVL.

V is TRBV6-4 and J is TRBJ1-2; D is perhaps TRBD1 (6 bases). V was shortened by 6 bases and J by 6 bases, with 8 bases between the two germline ends. The CDR3 has 11 residues. Germline lookup yields CDR1 MRHNA and CDR2 SNTAGT. CDR3 nucleotides: TGTGCCAGCAGGCAGGGGCATGGCTACACCTTC. It encodes CASRQGHGYTF.

By share, this clone ranks as medium-sized. The chain carries TRBV5-5 and TRBJ2-7; unclear D gene. This CDR3 spans 12 amino acids. V dropped 4 bases and J dropped 3 bases, with 8 bases sitting between them. Germline values: CDR1 SGHKS, CDR2 YYEKEE (reference sequence). The CDR3 DNA reads as TGTGCCAGCAGCCCCGCAGACTACGAGCAGTACTTC. This codes for CASSPADYEQYF.

The chain recombines TRBV2 with TRBJ2-7, with TRBD1 matching over 8 bases. Germline-derived CDR1 and CDR2 are SNHLY and FYNNEI. CDR3 size: 14 residues. V shed 6 bases and J 3 bases; nucleotides not matched to a gene: 7. The CDR3 DNA reads TGTGCCAGCAGGCTGGCAGGGGGCCACTACGAGCAGTACTTC. Translated, it gives CASRLAGGHYEQYF.

This rearrangement joins TRBV3-1 (or the pseudogene TRBV3-2) to TRBJ2-3, with a tentative D call TRBD2 (5 bases). Trimming took off 0 bases at V and 10 bases at J, with 23 bases between the two ends. The CDR3 runs to 17 residues. Germline values: CDR1 LGHDT, CDR2 YNNKEL (reference sequence). The CDR3 spells CASSQDPPSGLREAQYF. CDR3 nucleotides: TGTGCCAGCAGCCAAGATCCCCCCAGCGGCCTACGAGAGGCGCAGTATTTT.

The chain links TRBV29-1 to TRBJ2-3; TRBD2 is a possible D gene (6 bases). The CDR3 contains 16 residues. Deletions cut 2 bases from V and 6 bases from J, with 21 bases between. The V gene's germline CDR1 is SQVTM and CDR2 ANQGSEA. The CDR3 reads CSVEPGTGERRDTQYF. The CDR3 DNA reads as TGCAGCGTTGAACCGGGGACGGGAGAGCGCAGGGATACGCAGTATTTT.

The chain recombines TRBV27 with TRBJ1-2; TRBD1 aligns across 8 bases. CDR3 length: 15 amino acids. Trimming cost V 5 bases and J 4 bases; bases outside gene matches: 9. Germline V CDR1 and CDR2: MNHEY, SMNVEV (reference sequence). Here the CDR3 reads CASSPTGAYGYGYTF. The CDR3 nucleotides read TGTGCCAGCAGTCCGACAGGGGCCTACGGCTATGGCTACACCTTC.